This entry describes one T cell receptor beta chain. Its specificity is not known. The CDR3 has 17 residues. V shed 1 base, J shed 3 bases, and the junction held 8 bases outside the gene matches. The germline CDR1 and CDR2 sequences are LNHNV and YYDKDF (reference sequence). Template material for TCR beta VDJ and CDR3 profiling consisted of genomic DNA. TCRdb re-called the reads through MiXCR, storing one row per CDR3 protein. The repertoire holds about 190,000 distinct CDR3 sequences, with around half as singletons. This entry belongs to a study of CD8+CD57+ T cells in acquired aplastic anemia. The study, taken as a whole, reports: Between patients and controls, around 27 CD8+ CDR3 sequences were found in common.

The chain is built from TRBV15 and TRBJ2-2, with TRBD1 matching over 7 bases. The TCR comes from a human donor in good health, serving as a control. The sequenced material came from sorted CD4+, CD8+, or CD8+CD57+ T cells (not recorded which) from PBMCs. CDR3 DNA sequence: TGTGCCACCAGCAGAGCCCCGACAGGGAGAGACACCGGGGAGCTGTTTTTT. This sequence encodes CATSRAPTGRDTGELFF.